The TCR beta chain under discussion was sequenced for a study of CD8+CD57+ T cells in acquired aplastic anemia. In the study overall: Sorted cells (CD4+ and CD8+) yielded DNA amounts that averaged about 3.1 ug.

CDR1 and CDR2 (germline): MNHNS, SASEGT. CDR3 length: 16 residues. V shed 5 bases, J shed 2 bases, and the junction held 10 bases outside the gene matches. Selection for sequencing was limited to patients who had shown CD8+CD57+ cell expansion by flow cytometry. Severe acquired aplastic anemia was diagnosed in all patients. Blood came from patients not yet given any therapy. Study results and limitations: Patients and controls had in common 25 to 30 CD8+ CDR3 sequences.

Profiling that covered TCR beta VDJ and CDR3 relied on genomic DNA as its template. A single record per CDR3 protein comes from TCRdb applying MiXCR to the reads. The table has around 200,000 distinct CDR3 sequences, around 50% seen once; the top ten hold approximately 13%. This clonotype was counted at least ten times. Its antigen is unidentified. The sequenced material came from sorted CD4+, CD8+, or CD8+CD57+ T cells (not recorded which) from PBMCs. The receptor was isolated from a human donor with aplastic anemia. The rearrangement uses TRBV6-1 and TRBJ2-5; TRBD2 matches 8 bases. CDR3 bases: TGTGCCAGCAGTCGGACCGTAATAGCGGGGCAAGAGACCCAGTACTTC. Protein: CASSRTVIAGQETQYF.